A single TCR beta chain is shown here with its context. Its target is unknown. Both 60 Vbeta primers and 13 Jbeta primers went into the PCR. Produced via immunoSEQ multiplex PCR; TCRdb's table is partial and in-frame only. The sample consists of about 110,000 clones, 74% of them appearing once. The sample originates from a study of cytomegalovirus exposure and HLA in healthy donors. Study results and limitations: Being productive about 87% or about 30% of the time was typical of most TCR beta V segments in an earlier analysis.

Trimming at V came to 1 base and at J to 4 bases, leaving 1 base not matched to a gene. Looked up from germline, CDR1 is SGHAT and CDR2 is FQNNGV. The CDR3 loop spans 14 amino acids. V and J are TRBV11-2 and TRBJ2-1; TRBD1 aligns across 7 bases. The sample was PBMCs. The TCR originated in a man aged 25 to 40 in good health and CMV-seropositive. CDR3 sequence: CASSLGQGYNEQFF. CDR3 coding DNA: TGTGCCAGCAGCTTAGGACAGGGATACAATGAGCAGTTCTTC.